Shown below are 27 T cell receptor beta chains from a single sample sequenced in a study of OX40 agonist ivuxolimab in advanced cancers. Sequenced by immunoSEQ multiplex PCR; TCRdb stores in-frame clones only, minus some. The table lists tens of thousands of clones, approximately 81% of them singletons. Sequencing was performed on CD4+ or CD8+ T cells sorted from blood, taken in a trial of the OX40 agonist ivuxolimab. These receptors all come from an adult with an advanced solid tumor such as melanoma, head and neck, liver or kidney cancer.

V usage is TRBV18 and J usage is TRBJ1-1; the match to TRBD1 covers 9 bases. V gave up 1 base and J gave up 8 bases; unmatched junction bases: 2. Per the germline V gene, CDR1 is KGHSH and CDR2 is LQKENI. This CDR3 has 13 residues. The DNA of the CDR3 is TGTGCCAGCTCACCACGGGACAGGGACGAAGCTTTCTTT. It is translated as CASSPRDRDEAFF.

The gene calls are TRBV7-9 and TRBJ2-4; weak D call: TRBD2 (6 bases). The V end lost 5 bases, the J end lost 1 base, and 21 bases lay between the germline ends. CDR3 length equals 18 residues. Per the germline V gene, CDR1 is SEHNR and CDR2 is FQNEAQ (reference sequence). The CDR3 DNA sequence: TGTGCCAGCAGCCCATTACCGGGACTCCCAAGGGCCAAAAACATTCAGTACTTC. Translating gives CASSPLPGLPRAKNIQYF.

This sequence joins TRBV11-2 and TRBJ2-1; no clear D. The germline V gene has CDR1 SGHAT and CDR2 FQNNGV. V gave up 2 bases and J gave up 5 bases, with 7 bases separating them. This CDR3 is 13 amino acids long. The DNA for the CDR3 is TGTGCCAGCAGCTTAAACAGCGACAATGAGCAGTTCTTC. Amino acids: CASSLNSDNEQFF.

This clone was detected a few times. CDR3 in amino acids: CASSRGTVHYGYTF. In DNA form, the CDR3 reads TGTGCCAGCAGTCGGGGGACGGTACACTATGGCTACACCTTC. V usage is TRBV6-6 and J usage is TRBJ1-2; tentative D call: TRBD1 (5 bases). The CDR3 length is 14 residues. V was trimmed by 5 bases and J by 3 bases, leaving 13 bases between them. The germline V gene encodes CDR1 MNHNY and CDR2 SVGAGI (reference sequence).

The chain employs TRBV9 and TRBJ2-2, with TRBD1 as a possible D gene (6 bases). This CDR3 spans 16 amino acids. Germline V gives CDR1 SGDLS, CDR2 YYNGEE. V lost 0 bases and J lost 0, with 9 bases in between. CDR3 in amino acids: CASSVEAGANTGELFF. Written as DNA, the CDR3 is TGTGCCAGCAGCGTAGAGGCAGGGGCGAACACCGGGGAGCTGTTTTTT.

The chain couples TRBV6-1 to TRBJ1-3; tentative D call: TRBD1 (6 bases). Germline V gene sequence: CDR1 MNHNS, CDR2 SASEGT. The CDR3 length is 13 residues. V was cut by 6 bases and J by 2 bases, with 8 bases left in between. The CDR3 is CASRGTPGNTIYF. The CDR3 DNA reads as TGTGCCAGCAGGGGGACACCTGGAAACACCATATATTTT.

V gene TRBV29-1 combines with J gene TRBJ2-3; 9 nucleotides align to TRBD2. The CDR3 has 14 amino acids. J lost 5 bases, V lost 6 bases, and 9 bases had no gene match. Per germline, CDR1 SQVTM and CDR2 ANQGSEA. This chain's CDR3 is CSVRGLAILDTQYF. The CDR3 DNA is TGCAGCGTCCGAGGACTAGCGATTCTAGATACGCAGTATTTT.

The chain recombines TRBV11-3 with TRBJ2-2, with 11 bases matching TRBD2. Germline CDR1 and CDR2: SGHNT and YENEEA. The CDR3 runs 15 residues. J was trimmed by 7 bases and V by 5 bases; bases with no gene match: 6. Here the CDR3 DNA reads TGTGCCAGCAGCGTACTAGCGGGGGTTAACGGGGAGCTGTTTTTT. Its translation is CASSVLAGVNGELFF. The full variable domain, in which reference TRBV11-3 and TRBJ2-2 provide the parts outside the CDR3, is EAGVVQSPRYKIIEKKQPVAFWCNPISGHNTLYWYLQNLGQGPELLIRYENEEAVDDSQLPKDRFSAERLKGVDSTLKIQPAELGDSAVYLCASSVLAGVNGELFFGEGSRLTVL.

The chain combines TRBV5-6 with TRBJ1-3, with 9 bases lining up with TRBD1. V lost 4 bases, J lost 6 bases, and 8 bases stayed unmatched. The CDR3 contains 15 residues. Germline lookup yields CDR1 SGHDT and CDR2 YYEEEE. The CDR3 region has the DNA TGTGCCAGCAGCCCGGGACAGGGCGTTGTAAACACCATATATTTT. Translating gives CASSPGQGVVNTIYF.

The chain employs TRBV7-9 and TRBJ1-2; 8 bases agree with TRBD1. The CDR3 is 15 residues long. Germline CDR1 and CDR2: SEHNR and FQNEAQ (reference sequence). V dropped 2 bases and J dropped 7; count of bases not matched to a gene: 9. The CDR3 sequence: CASSLSGQEGSGYTF. As DNA, the CDR3 is TGTGCCAGCAGCTTATCGGGACAGGAAGGATCTGGCTACACCTTC.

The genes are TRBV6-1 and TRBJ1-6; a weak D match, TRBD1 (6 bases). Per germline, CDR1 MNHNS and CDR2 SASEGT. CDR3 length: 19 residues. The ends were cut back, 2 bases at V and 0 bases at J, with 17 bases in the middle. CDR3 nucleotides: TGTGCCAGCAGTGAATTAACAGGGTCAATCAGCTCCTATAATTCACCCCTCCACTTT. Its protein is CASSELTGSISSYNSPLHF.

This rearrangement joins TRBV20-1 to TRBJ2-3; D uncertain. This CDR3 spans 11 amino acids. Trimming pared 4 bases from V and 6 bases from J, leaving 8 bases between. Germline values: CDR1 DFQATT, CDR2 SNEGSKA (reference sequence). The CDR3 bases are TGCAGTGCTAACTTCTGGGATACGCAGTATTTT. Residues: CSANFWDTQYF.

The CDR3 here is CASSTGDSSYGYTF. The CDR3 bases are TGCGCCAGCAGCACCGGGGACAGCAGTTATGGCTACACCTTC. The chain carries TRBV5-1 and TRBJ1-2, with 7 bases identical to TRBD1. CDR1 SGHRS and CDR2 YFSETQ come from the germline V gene. This CDR3 contains 14 residues. J lost 5 bases, V lost 4 bases, and 8 bases had no gene match.

The chain carries TRBV4-1 and TRBJ1-5; D unresolved. Germline V CDR1 and CDR2: MGHRA, YSYEKL. Trimming removed 1 base at V and 1 base at J, with 8 bases between. This CDR3 spans 15 amino acids. The CDR3 bases are TGCGCCAGCAGCCAAGTCACCCAGAGCAATCAGCCCCAGCATTTT. Encoded protein: CASSQVTQSNQPQHF.

The rearrangement joins TRBV27 to TRBJ2-3, with D maybe TRBD2 (6 bases). This CDR3 has 16 residues. V shed 2 bases and J shed 0 bases, with 12 bases lying between them. Germline V gene data show CDR1 as MNHEY and CDR2 as SMNVEV (reference sequence). CDR3 nucleotide sequence: TGTGCCAGCAGTTTAGGGTACGGGGGAAGCACAGATACGCAGTATTTT. This encodes CASSLGYGGSTDTQYF.

CDR3 bases: TGTGCCAGCAGCTTAGGTCAGGGAAGCTATGGCTACACCTTC. Its protein is CASSLGQGSYGYTF. The chain recombines TRBV5-6 with TRBJ1-2; perhaps TRBD1 as D (5 bases). V dropped 2 bases and J dropped 4 bases, with 12 bases sitting between them. Germline values: CDR1 SGHDT, CDR2 YYEEEE. The CDR3 loop spans 14 amino acids.

The genes are TRBV7-8 and TRBJ1-3; TRBD1 might be the D (6 bases). The CDR3 is made up of 18 amino acids. Germline CDR1 and CDR2: SGHVS and FQNEAQ. Between the trimmed V and J ends, which lost 2 bases and 4 bases, there was a span of 21 bases. The CDR3 DNA reads as TGTGCCAGCAGCTTATTTTATGGATTTGGGGGGCGAGGAAACACCATATATTTT. Protein product: CASSLFYGFGGRGNTIYF.

This clone occurred once. The rearrangement uses TRBV7-9 and TRBJ2-1; possible D gene TRBD1, 6 bases. V was clipped by 3 bases and J by 7 bases, with 13 bases between them. The V gene's germline CDR1 is SEHNR and CDR2 FQNEAQ (reference sequence). This CDR3 is 14 amino acids long. The CDR3 here is CASSFLGALNEQFF. CDR3 DNA sequence: TGTGCCAGCAGCTTCCTGGGGGCCCTAAATGAGCAGTTCTTC.

The chain is built from TRBV13 and TRBJ2-1; D not resolved. V was cut by 4 bases and J by 6 bases, with 16 bases left in between. CDR3 size: 15 residues. Germline CDR1 reads PRHDT; CDR2 reads FYEKMQ (reference sequence). The CDR3 protein is CASSSREGYLNEQFF. For the CDR3, the DNA is TGTGCCAGCAGCTCTCGTGAAGGCTACCTCAATGAGCAGTTCTTC.

The chain recombines TRBV7-8 with TRBJ2-1, with 8 bases lining up with TRBD1. Germline CDR1 and CDR2: SGHVS and FQNEAQ. The CDR3 is 13 residues long. Losses at the gene ends were 5 bases for V and 5 bases for J; bases not matched to a gene: 2. This CDR3 reads CASSVTGDNEQFF. The CDR3 coding sequence is TGTGCCAGCAGCGTGACAGGGGACAATGAGCAGTTCTTC. Full variable domain (outside the CDR3, taken from reference TRBV7-8 and TRBJ2-1): GAGVSQSPRYKVAKRGQDVALRCDPISGHVSLFWYQQALGQGPEFLTYFQNEAQLDKSGLPSDRFFAERPEGSVSTLKIQRTQQEDSAVYLCASSVTGDNEQFFGPGTRLTVL.

The chain joins TRBV19 to TRBJ1-5; a possible D gene is TRBD1 (5 bases). The germline CDR1 and CDR2 sequences are LNHDA and SQIVND (reference sequence). The germline V and J ends were trimmed by 3 bases and 6 bases, with 6 bases remaining between them. The CDR3 consists of 12 residues. Here the CDR3 DNA reads TGTGCCAGTAGTATGGGACTTCAGCCCCAGCATTTT. Translating it yields CASSMGLQPQHF.

This clone was seen only a few times. The gene calls are TRBV7-9 and TRBJ2-7, with TRBD1 matching 7 bases. In germline, CDR1 is SEHNR, CDR2 FQNEAQ (reference sequence). The CDR3 runs 14 residues. V gave up 6 bases and J gave up 0 bases; unmatched junction bases: 5. The CDR3 DNA reads as TGTGCCAGCAGTACCCGACAGGGCTCCTACGAGCAGTACTTC. Translated, it gives CASSTRQGSYEQYF.

The chain employs TRBV5-4 and TRBJ2-7; D call uncertain. The germline gives CDR1 SGHNT, CDR2 YYREEE (reference sequence). The length of the CDR3 is 12 residues. The V and J ends lost 5 bases and 0 bases respectively, with 6 bases between them. CDR3 sequence (DNA): TGTGCCAGCAGTATTAACTCCTACGAGCAGTACTTC. Amino acid sequence: CASSINSYEQYF.

The chain joins TRBV30 to TRBJ2-1; D unresolved. Trimming removed 2 bases from V and 7 bases from J, with 9 bases in between. CDR1 is GTSNPN and CDR2 is SVGIG in the germline V gene (reference sequence). The CDR3 totals 12 residues. The CDR3 loop is CAWSQLGNEQFF. In nucleotides, the CDR3 is TGTGCCTGGAGTCAGCTGGGAAATGAGCAGTTCTTC.

For the CDR3, the DNA is TGTGCCAGCAGCTTAGCGAGCGTGTACAATGAGCAGTTCTTC. Amino acids: CASSLASVYNEQFF. The J gene is TRBJ2-1, the V gene TRBV7-9; the D is unclear. The CDR3 is 14 amino acids. Trimming removed 0 bases at V and 4 bases at J, with 7 bases between. Germline V CDR1 and CDR2: SEHNR, FQNEAQ (reference sequence).

The genes are TRBV6-1 and TRBJ2-3, with D uncertain. The CDR3 length is 14 residues. Germline CDR1 and CDR2: MNHNS and SASEGT. The V gene lost 6 bases and the J gene lost 2 bases, with 12 bases spanning the gap. CDR3 in amino acids: CASRGLPFTDTQYF. As DNA, the CDR3 is TGTGCCAGCAGGGGCCTCCCATTCACAGATACGCAGTATTTT.

The gene calls are TRBV5-1 and TRBJ1-2; the match to TRBD1 covers 7 bases. V gave up 4 bases and J gave up 2 bases; unmatched junction bases: 14. Germline V gene lookup returns CDR1 SGHRS and CDR2 YFSETQ. The CDR3 length is 17 residues. CDR3 coding DNA: TGCGCCAGCAGCCCCGGGGACAGACCAACGGGGAACTATGGCTACACCTTC. Its protein product is CASSPGDRPTGNYGYTF.